The clone carrying this TCR beta chain was detected only a few times. Its antigen is not identified. V was pared by 4 bases and J by 4 bases, with 9 bases of the junction left unmatched. The V gene's germline CDR1 is MGHRA and CDR2 YSYEKL. CDR3 length: 17 residues. This entry is derived from a study of T cell repertoires in cytomegalovirus infection. Study-level information: Recently identified HLA-C-restricted CMV epitopes and well-studied HLA-B-restricted CMV epitopes were used by the study.

Via MiXCR, TCRdb re-called the reads, giving one row per CDR3 protein. The sample includes some 220,000 distinct CDR3 sequences, about 40% of them seen just once. This chain links TRBV4-1 with TRBJ2-6; 8 bases fit TRBD1. The sequence came from a human donor in good health (CMV status not recorded). Some clones in this sample may be carry-over from other donors' samples. Material: CD8+ T cells from cultured PBMCs, obtained from culture after CMV antigen stimulation. CDR3 protein: CASSRAGQAPGANVLTF. CDR3 nucleotide sequence: TGCGCCAGCAGCCGGGCGGGACAGGCCCCAGGGGCCAACGTCCTGACTTTC.